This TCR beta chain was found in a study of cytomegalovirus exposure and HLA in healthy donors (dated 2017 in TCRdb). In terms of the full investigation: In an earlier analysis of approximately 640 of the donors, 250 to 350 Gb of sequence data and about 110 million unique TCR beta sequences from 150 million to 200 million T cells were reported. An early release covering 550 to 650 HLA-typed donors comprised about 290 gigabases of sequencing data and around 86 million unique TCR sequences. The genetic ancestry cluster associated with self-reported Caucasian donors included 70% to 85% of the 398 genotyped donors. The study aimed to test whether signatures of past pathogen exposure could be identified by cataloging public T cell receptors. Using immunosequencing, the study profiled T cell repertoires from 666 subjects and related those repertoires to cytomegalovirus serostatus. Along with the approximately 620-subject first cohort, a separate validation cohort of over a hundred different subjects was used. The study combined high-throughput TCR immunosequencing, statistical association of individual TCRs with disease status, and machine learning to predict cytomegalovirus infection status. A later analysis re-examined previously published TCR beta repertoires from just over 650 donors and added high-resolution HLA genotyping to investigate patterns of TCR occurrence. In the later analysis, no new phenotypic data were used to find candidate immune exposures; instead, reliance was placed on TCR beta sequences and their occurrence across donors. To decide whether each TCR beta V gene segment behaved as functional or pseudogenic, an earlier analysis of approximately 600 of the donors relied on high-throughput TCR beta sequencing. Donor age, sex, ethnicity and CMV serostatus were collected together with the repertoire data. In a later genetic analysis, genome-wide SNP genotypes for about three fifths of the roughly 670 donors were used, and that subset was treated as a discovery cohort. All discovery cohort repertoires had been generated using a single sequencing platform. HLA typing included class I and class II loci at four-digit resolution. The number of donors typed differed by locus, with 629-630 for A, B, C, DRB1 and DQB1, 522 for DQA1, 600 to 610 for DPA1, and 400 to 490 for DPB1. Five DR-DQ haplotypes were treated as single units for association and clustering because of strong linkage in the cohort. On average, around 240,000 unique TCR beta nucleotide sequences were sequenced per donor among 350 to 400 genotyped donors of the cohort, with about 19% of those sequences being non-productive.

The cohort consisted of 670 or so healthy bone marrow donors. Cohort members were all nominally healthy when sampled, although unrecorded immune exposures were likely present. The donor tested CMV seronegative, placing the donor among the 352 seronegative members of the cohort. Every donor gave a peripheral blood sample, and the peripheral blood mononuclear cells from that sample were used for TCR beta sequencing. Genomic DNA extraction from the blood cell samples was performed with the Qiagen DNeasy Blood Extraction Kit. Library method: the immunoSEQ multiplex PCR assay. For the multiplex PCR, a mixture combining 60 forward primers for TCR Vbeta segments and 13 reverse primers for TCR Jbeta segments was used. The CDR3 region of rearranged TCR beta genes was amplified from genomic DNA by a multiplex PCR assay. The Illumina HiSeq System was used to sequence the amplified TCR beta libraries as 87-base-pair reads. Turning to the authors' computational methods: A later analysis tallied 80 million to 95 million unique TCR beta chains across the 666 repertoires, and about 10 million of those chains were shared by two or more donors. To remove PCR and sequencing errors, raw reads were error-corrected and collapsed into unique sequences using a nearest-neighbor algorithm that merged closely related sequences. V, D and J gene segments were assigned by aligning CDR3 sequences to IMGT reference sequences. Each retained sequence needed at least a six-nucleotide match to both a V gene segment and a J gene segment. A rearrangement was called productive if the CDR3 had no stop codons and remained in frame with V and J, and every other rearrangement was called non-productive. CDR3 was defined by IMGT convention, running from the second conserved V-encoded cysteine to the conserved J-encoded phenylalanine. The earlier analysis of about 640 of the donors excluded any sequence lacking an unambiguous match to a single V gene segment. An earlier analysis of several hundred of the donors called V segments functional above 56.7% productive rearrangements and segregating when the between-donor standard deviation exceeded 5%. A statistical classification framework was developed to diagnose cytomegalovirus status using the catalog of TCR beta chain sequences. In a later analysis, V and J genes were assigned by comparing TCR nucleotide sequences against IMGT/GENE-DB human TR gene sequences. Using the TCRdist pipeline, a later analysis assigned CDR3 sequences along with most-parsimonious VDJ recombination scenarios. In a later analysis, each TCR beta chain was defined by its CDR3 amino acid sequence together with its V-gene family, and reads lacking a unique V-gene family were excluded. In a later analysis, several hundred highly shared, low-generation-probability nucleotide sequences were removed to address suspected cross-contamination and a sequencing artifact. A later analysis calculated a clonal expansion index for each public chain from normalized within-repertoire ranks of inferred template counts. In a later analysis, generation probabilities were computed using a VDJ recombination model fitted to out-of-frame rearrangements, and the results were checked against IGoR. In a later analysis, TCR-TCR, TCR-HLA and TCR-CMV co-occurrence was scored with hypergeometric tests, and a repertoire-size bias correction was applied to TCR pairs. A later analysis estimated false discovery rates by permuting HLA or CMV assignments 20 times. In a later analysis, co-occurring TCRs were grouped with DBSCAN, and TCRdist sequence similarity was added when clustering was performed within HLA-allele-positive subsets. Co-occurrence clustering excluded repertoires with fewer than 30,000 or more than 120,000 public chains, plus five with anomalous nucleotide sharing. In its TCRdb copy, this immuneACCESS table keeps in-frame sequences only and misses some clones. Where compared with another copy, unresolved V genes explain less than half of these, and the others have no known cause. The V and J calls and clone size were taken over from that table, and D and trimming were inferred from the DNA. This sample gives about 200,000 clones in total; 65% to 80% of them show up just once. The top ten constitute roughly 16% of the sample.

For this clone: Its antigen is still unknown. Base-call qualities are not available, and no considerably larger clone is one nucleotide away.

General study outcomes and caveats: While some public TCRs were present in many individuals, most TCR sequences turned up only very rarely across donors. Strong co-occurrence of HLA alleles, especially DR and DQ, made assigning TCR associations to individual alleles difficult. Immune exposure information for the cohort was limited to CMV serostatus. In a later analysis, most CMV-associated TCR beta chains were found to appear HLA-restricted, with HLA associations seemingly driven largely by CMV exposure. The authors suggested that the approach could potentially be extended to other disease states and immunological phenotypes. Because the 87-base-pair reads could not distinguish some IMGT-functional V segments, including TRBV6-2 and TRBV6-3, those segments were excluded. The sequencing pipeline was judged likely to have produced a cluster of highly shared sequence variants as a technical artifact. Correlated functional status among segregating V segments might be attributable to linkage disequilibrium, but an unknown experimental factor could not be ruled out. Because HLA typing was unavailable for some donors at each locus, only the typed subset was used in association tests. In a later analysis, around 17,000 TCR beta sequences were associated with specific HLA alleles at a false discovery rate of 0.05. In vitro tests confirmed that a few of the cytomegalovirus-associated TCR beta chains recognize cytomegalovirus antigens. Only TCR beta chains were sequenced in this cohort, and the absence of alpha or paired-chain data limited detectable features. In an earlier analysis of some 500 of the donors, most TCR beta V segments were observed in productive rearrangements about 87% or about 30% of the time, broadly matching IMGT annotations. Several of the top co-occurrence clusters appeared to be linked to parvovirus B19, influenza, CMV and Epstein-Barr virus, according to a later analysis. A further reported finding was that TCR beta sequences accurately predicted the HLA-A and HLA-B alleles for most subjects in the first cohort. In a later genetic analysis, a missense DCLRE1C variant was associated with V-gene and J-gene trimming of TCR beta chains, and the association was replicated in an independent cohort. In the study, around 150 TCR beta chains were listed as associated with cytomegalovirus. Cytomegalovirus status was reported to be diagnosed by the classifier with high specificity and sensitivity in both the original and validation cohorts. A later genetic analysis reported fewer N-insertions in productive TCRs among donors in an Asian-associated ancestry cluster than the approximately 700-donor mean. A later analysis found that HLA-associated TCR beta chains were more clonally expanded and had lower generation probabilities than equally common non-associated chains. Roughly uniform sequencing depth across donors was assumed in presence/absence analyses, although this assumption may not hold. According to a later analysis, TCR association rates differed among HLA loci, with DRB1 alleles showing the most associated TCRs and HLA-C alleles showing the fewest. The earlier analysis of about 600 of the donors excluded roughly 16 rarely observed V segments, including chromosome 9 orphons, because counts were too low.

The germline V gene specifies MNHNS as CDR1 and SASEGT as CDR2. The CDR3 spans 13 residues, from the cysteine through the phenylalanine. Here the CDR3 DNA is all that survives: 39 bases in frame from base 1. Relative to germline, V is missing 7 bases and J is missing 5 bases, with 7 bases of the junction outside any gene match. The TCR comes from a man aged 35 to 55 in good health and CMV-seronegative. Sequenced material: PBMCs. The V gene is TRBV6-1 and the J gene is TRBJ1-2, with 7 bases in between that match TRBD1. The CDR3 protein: CASTSTGAYGYTF. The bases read TGTGCCAGCACCTCTACAGGGGCTTATGGCTACACCTTC.